These 25 T cell receptor beta chains came from one sample sequenced in a study of read filtering for tumor transcriptome and immune sequencing. From around 0.4 ug of RNA, a library with molecular barcoded alpha/delta and beta/gamma adaptors was made. Each CDR3 protein is one row after TCRdb ran MiXCR on the reads. In the table there are about 40,000 distinct CDR3 sequences, over 9.5% of which are singletons. The specimen was a population of CD138-negative cells sorted from bone marrow. The receptor source for this set is a donor aged 40 or over with multiple myeloma.

V gene TRBV5-6 combines with J gene TRBJ2-5; D perhaps matches TRBD2 (5 bases). The CDR3 runs to 13 residues. CDR1 is SGHDT and CDR2 is YYEEEE in the germline V gene. V was trimmed by 4 bases and J by 5 bases, leaving 12 bases between them. CDR3 loop: CASSLRGWETQYF. Here the CDR3 DNA reads TGTGCCAGCAGCCTACGAGGGTGGGAGACCCAGTACTTC.

This clonotype was counted at least ten times. This sequence joins TRBV20-1 and TRBJ2-1, with 8 bases aligning to TRBD2. Losses at the gene ends were 6 bases for V and 2 bases for J; bases not matched to a gene: 6. The germline CDR1 and CDR2 sequences are DFQATT and SNEGSKA (reference sequence). This CDR3 has 14 residues. The CDR3 DNA is TGCAGTGCCCTTTGGCGGGGGGCCTACAATGAGCAGTTCTTC. Protein: CSALWRGAYNEQFF.

This clonotype was detected only a few times. The chain combines TRBV20-1 with TRBJ1-5, with TRBD1 identical over 7 bases. CDR1 DFQATT and CDR2 SNEGSKA come from the germline V gene (reference sequence). The CDR3 runs to 15 residues. With V trimmed by 5 bases and J by 3 bases, 10 bases remained unmatched. CDR3 region: CSARSRDSYNQPQHF. CDR3 DNA: TGCAGTGCTCGCTCCCGGGACAGTTACAATCAGCCCCAGCATTTT.

This clonotype was seen repeatedly, ten times or more. This chain connects TRBV3-1 to TRBJ1-5; unclear D gene. This CDR3 has 15 amino acids. CDR1 LGHDT and CDR2 YNNKEL come from the germline V gene (reference sequence). The V end lost 4 bases, the J end lost 5 bases, and 15 bases lay between the germline ends. As DNA, the CDR3 is TGTGCCAGCAGCCCTGCTGCGTCTTTTCATCAGCCCCAGCATTTT. It specifies CASSPAASFHQPQHF.

As concerns this clonotype: A much larger clone differs from this one at a single base, so this may be a read error. This is likely a read error, given that the CDR3 carries no conserved phenylalanine or tryptophan at its end. The chain couples TRBV20-1 to TRBJ1-2; D remains unclear. The CDR3 is made up of 12 amino acids. Germline values: CDR1 DFQATT, CDR2 SNEGSKA (reference sequence). V gave up 1 base and J gave up 7 bases, with 10 bases separating them. The CDR3 loop reads CSARVQSAGYTL. As DNA, the CDR3 is TGCAGTGCTAGAGTCCAATCTGCTGGCTACACCCTC.

In this sample, this clonotype turned up many times. This chain links TRBV12-3 or TRBV12-4 with TRBJ1-4; unclear D gene. The V and J ends lost 5 bases and 4 bases respectively, with 8 bases between them. The CDR3 is made up of 13 amino acids. The CDR3 DNA is TGTGCCAGCAGTGGACGGCTTAATGAAAAACTGTTTTTT. It codes for CASSGRLNEKLFF.

This clonotype was observed a handful of times. This could be a read error, since a much larger clone is one nucleotide away. The chain links TRBV7-3 to TRBJ2-5; no definite D call. The CDR3 runs 16 residues. Per germline, CDR1 SGHTA and CDR2 FQGTGA. The CDR3 protein is CASSYPRWAVEETLYF. The CDR3 DNA reads as TGTGCCAGCAGCTACCCAAGGTGGGCAGTAGAAGAGACCCTGTACTTC.

This chain uses TRBV28 with TRBJ1-5, with 8 bases that match TRBD1. After removal of 8 bases from V and 5 bases from J, the junction contained 11 bases not matched to a gene. The CDR3 sequence is 15 residues long. Germline CDR1 is MDHEN and CDR2 is SYDVKM. The CDR3: CASGLRTGGYQPQHF. The CDR3 coding sequence is TGTGCCAGCGGCTTAAGAACAGGGGGTTATCAGCCCCAGCATTTT. The complete variable domain, with remaining parts taken from reference TRBV28 and TRBJ1-5, reads DVKVTQSSRYLVKRTGEKVFLECVQDMDHENMFWYRQDPGLGLRLIYFSYDVKMKEKGDIPEGYSVSREKKERFSLILESASTNQTSMYLCASGLRTGGYQPQHFGDGTRLSIL.

There are a few counts of this clonotype. The V call is TRBV4-2, the J call TRBJ2-2; 9 bases fit TRBD1. Germline CDR1 and CDR2: LGHNA and YNFKEQ. Unmatched junction bases numbered 8, after V lost 3 bases and J lost 3 bases. The CDR3 runs to 17 residues. DNA for the CDR3: TGTGCCAGCAGCCACGTGCGGGACAGGGTCCACACCGGGGAGCTGTTTTTT. Its protein product is CASSHVRDRVHTGELFF.

This clonotype was seen at least ten times. The rearrangement uses TRBV15 and TRBJ2-3; 7 bases map to TRBD1. J lost 3 bases, V lost 4 bases, and 16 bases had no gene match. Germline lookup yields CDR1 LNHNV and CDR2 YYDKDF (reference sequence). The CDR3 consists of 18 residues. The CDR3, as DNA: TGTGCCACCAGCACCTCCACACAGGGGCGATCCTATACAGATACGCAGTATTTT. This encodes CATSTSTQGRSYTDTQYF.

Ten or more counts support this clonotype. The V gene is TRBV5-1, the J gene TRBJ2-3, with D tentatively TRBD2 (6 bases). Germline CDR1 SGHRS, CDR2 YFSETQ. V dropped 4 bases and J dropped 0 bases, with 15 bases sitting between them. The CDR3 totals 16 residues. The DNA of the CDR3 is TGCGCCAGCAGCCGAGGGACTTCGCCGAGCACAGATACGCAGTATTTT. It encodes CASSRGTSPSTDTQYF.

This clonotype was counted a few times. This sequence joins TRBV7-2 and TRBJ2-3; 12 nucleotides align to TRBD2. V lost 8 bases to trimming and J lost 3 bases; unmatched junction nucleotides: 12. CDR3 length: 17 amino acids. CDR1 is SGHTA and CDR2 is FQGNSA in the germline V gene. CDR3 in DNA: TGTGCCAGCGGCCTCTACTCTAGCGGGGGGGCGACAGATACGCAGTATTTT. Translating gives CASGLYSSGGATDTQYF.

Remarks on this clonotype: At one end the junction does not follow the germline gene, possibly because of a read error. J is TRBJ1-6 and V is TRBV4-1; possibly TRBD1 for D (5 bases). The CDR3 has 16 amino acids. Germline CDR1 reads MGHRA; CDR2 reads YSYEKL. The CDR3 sequence: CASSQAFGGPLGTLYF. Here the CDR3 DNA reads TGCGCCAGCAGCCAAGCTTTCGGGGGACCCCTGGGGACCCTCTACTTT.

This clonotype was detected many times. The rearrangement links TRBV20-1 to TRBJ1-6; no firm D call. The CDR3 totals 16 residues. Germline-derived CDR1 and CDR2 are DFQATT and SNEGSKA (reference sequence). The V end was cut by 0 bases, the J end by 10 bases, with 19 bases between. CDR3 DNA sequence: TGCAGTGCTAGAGATTTGTCAGCCCCTACGGGGTCACCCCTCCACTTT. This codes for CSARDLSAPTGSPLHF.

This clonotype showed up many times. This chain joins TRBV7-9 and TRBJ2-7, with D unresolved. The CDR3 sequence is 12 residues long. CDR1 is SEHNR and CDR2 is FQNEAQ in the germline V gene (reference sequence). V gave up 5 bases and J gave up 3 bases, with 8 bases separating them. The CDR3 loop is CASSPEVYEQYF. The CDR3 DNA is TGTGCCAGCAGCCCAGAAGTCTACGAGCAGTACTTC.

At least ten counts were recorded for this clonotype. This chain joins TRBV28 and TRBJ2-5, with D possibly being TRBD1 (5 bases). The germline V and J ends were trimmed by 5 bases and 0 bases, with 10 bases remaining between them. The CDR3 covers 14 residues. Germline CDR1 MDHEN, CDR2 SYDVKM. The CDR3 reads CASSLPGNQETQYF. In DNA, the CDR3 is TGTGCCAGCAGTCTCCCAGGGAACCAAGAGACCCAGTACTTC. Full variable domain (remainder filled in from reference TRBV28 and TRBJ2-5): DVKVTQSSRYLVKRTGEKVFLECVQDMDHENMFWYRQDPGLGLRLIYFSYDVKMKEKGDIPEGYSVSREKKERFSLILESASTNQTSMYLCASSLPGNQETQYFGPGTRLLVL.

On this clonotype itself: Being one base from a much bigger clone, this may be a read error. The chain joins TRBV20-1 to TRBJ2-7; D not resolved. Germline values: CDR1 DFQATT, CDR2 SNEGSKA (reference sequence). This CDR3 comprises 12 residues. V dropped 3 bases and J dropped 2 bases, with 8 bases sitting between them. CDR3 amino acids: CSASRLPYEQYF. The CDR3, as DNA: TGCAGTGCTAGTAGACTCCCCTACGAGCAGTACTTC.

This clonotype was detected many times. This chain joins TRBV7-2 and TRBJ2-7; D is unresolved. Trimming took off 5 bases at V and 2 bases at J, with 10 bases between the two ends. Looked up from germline, CDR1 is SGHTA and CDR2 is FQGNSA. The CDR3 runs to 13 residues. The CDR3 coding sequence is TGTGCCAGCAGCAAGCCGGGCCCCTACGAGCAGTACTTC. Its protein product is CASSKPGPYEQYF.

Many counts were recorded for this clonotype. CDR3 DNA sequence: TGCGCCAGCAGCTTTGTACGGAACACTGAAGCTTTCTTT. This translates into CASSFVRNTEAFF. The V call is TRBV5-1, the J call TRBJ1-1; D gene uncertain. CDR1 SGHRS and CDR2 YFSETQ come from the germline V gene. This CDR3 spans 13 amino acids. V was pared by 2 bases and J by 1 base, with 6 bases between.

In its sample, this clonotype was seen many times. The rearrangement joins TRBV19 to TRBJ2-7, with 7 bases lining up with TRBD1. The CDR3 runs to 15 residues. Per germline, CDR1 LNHDA and CDR2 SQIVND (reference sequence). V dropped 4 bases and J dropped 2; count of bases not matched to a gene: 8. CDR3 sequence: CASSRDSLPTYEQYF. CDR3 nucleotides: TGTGCCAGTAGTAGGGACAGCCTACCTACCTACGAGCAGTACTTC.

Many counts were recorded for this clonotype. The chain couples TRBV4-1 to TRBJ2-5; D remains ambiguous. Germline values: CDR1 MGHRA, CDR2 YSYEKL. This CDR3 has 14 amino acids. Trimming stripped 4 bases from V and 2 bases from J, with 11 bases between. CDR3 nucleotide sequence: TGCGCCAGCAGCCTACAAGGTGCTCAAGAGACCCAGTACTTC. This codes for CASSLQGAQETQYF.

This clonotype was detected only a few times. This may stem from a read error, because a much larger clone lies one nucleotide away. This chain links TRBV6-6 with TRBJ2-7; 8 positions agree with TRBD1. The germline gives CDR1 MNHNY, CDR2 SVGAGI (reference sequence). The CDR3 totals 15 residues. CDR3 protein: CASSYGQGGSYEQCF. CDR3 DNA: TGTGCCAGCAGTTACGGACAGGGAGGCTCCTACGAGCAGTGCTTC.

This clonotype was seen ten or more times. The chain recombines TRBV4-1 with TRBJ2-1, with 13 bases that match TRBD2. Losses at the gene ends were 5 bases for V and 5 bases for J; bases not matched to a gene: 6. The CDR3 consists of 16 residues. The germline V gene encodes CDR1 MGHRA and CDR2 YSYEKL. CDR3 sequence: CASSFRTSGGHNEQFF. The DNA for the CDR3 is TGCGCCAGCAGCTTCCGGACTAGCGGGGGTCACAATGAGCAGTTCTTC.

As regards this clonotype: One base away lies a much larger clone, so this may be a sequencing read error. CDR3 in amino acids: CASRRQETEAQYF. The CDR3 DNA sequence: TGTGCCAGCAGACGACAGGAGACGGAGGCCCAGTACTTC. This sequence joins TRBV12-3 or TRBV12-4 and TRBJ2-5; a weak D match, TRBD1 (6 bases). The germline V and J ends were trimmed by 6 bases and 9 bases, with 17 bases remaining between them. This CDR3 region has 13 residues.

This clonotype was counted at least ten times. The chain couples TRBV5-1 to TRBJ1-4; D perhaps matches TRBD1 (5 bases). Germline CDR1 SGHRS, CDR2 YFSETQ. The ends were cut back, 2 bases at V and 3 bases at J, with 8 bases in the middle. The CDR3 consists of 14 residues. CDR3 sequence reads: CASSFGGANEKLFF. The CDR3 DNA follows: TGCGCCAGCAGCTTCGGGGGAGCTAATGAAAAACTGTTTTTT. The full variable domain, rest sourced from reference TRBV5-1 and TRBJ1-4, is KAGVTQTPRYLIKTRGQQVTLSCSPISGHRSVSWYQQTPGQGLQFLFEYFSETQRNKGNFPGRFSGRQFSNSRSEMNVSTLELGDSALYLCASSFGGANEKLFFGSGTQLSVL.